The rows below give T cell receptor beta chains drawn from one sample of a study of cytomegalovirus exposure and HLA in healthy donors. TCRdb's table, derived via immunoSEQ multiplex PCR, lists solely in-frame clones and lacks some. The table includes approximately 130,000 clones, approximately 89% detected once. The sequencing sample was made of PBMCs. Receptors were obtained from a woman in her thirties in good health and CMV-seropositive. CDR3s include the opening cysteine and the closing phenylalanine or tryptophan. D genes are given only for firm matches. Expanded clones get a size class; other rows say once, few or many, or leave the size out.

D gene: -; J gene: TRBJ1-1; clone size: -; V gene: TRBV5-1; CDR3 DNA: TGCGCCAGCAGCTTGGCCGAGGGTATGAACACTGAAGCTTTCTTT; CDR3 protein: CASSLAEGMNTEAFF
D gene: TRBD2; J gene: TRBJ2-7; clone size: -; V gene: TRBV28; CDR3 DNA: TGTGCCAGCAGGACGGGACTAGAAAGCTACGAGCAGTACTTC; CDR3 protein: CASRTGLESYEQYF
D gene: TRBD1; J gene: TRBJ1-3; clone size: -; V gene: TRBV28; CDR3 DNA: TGTGCCAGCAGTTTAAGGGGGCGAAATGGAAACACCATATATTTT; CDR3 protein: CASSLRGRNGNTIYF
D gene: -; J gene: TRBJ2-3; clone size: -; V gene: TRBV5-1; CDR3 DNA: TGCGCCAGCAGCTTGGTAGGAGGGAGTGGAGATACGCAGTATTTT; CDR3 protein: CASSLVGGSGDTQYF
D gene: TRBD2; J gene: TRBJ2-1; clone size: -; V gene: TRBV2; CDR3 DNA: TGTGCCAGCGGTCGGGCGCCGGGACTAGCGGATAACAATGAGCAGTTCTTC; CDR3 protein: CASGRAPGLADNNEQFF
D gene: -; J gene: TRBJ2-6; clone size: -; V gene: TRBV28; CDR3 DNA: TGTGCCAGCATCACAGGCTCTGGGGCCAACGTCCTGACTTTC; CDR3 protein: CASITGSGANVLTF
D gene: TRBD1; J gene: TRBJ2-7; clone size: -; V gene: TRBV18; CDR3 DNA: TGTGCCAGCTCACCCCGACAGGGGACCTACGAGCAGTACTTC; CDR3 protein: CASSPRQGTYEQYF
D gene: -; J gene: TRBJ1-2; clone size: -; V gene: TRBV7-9; CDR3 DNA: TGTGCCAGCAGCTTAGGTGCAGGGGACTATGGCTACACCTTC; CDR3 protein: CASSLGAGDYGYTF
D gene: TRBD1; J gene: TRBJ1-1; clone size: -; V gene: TRBV13; CDR3 DNA: TGTGCCAGCAGCCCCCCGACAGGGGGCACTGAAGCTTTCTTT; CDR3 protein: CASSPPTGGTEAFF
D gene: -; J gene: TRBJ1-1; clone size: -; V gene: TRBV2; CDR3 DNA: TGTGCCAGCAGTGGGGGCCCCAACACTGAAGCTTTCTTT; CDR3 protein: CASSGGPNTEAFF
D gene: TRBD1; J gene: TRBJ1-2; clone size: once; V gene: TRBV18; CDR3 DNA: TGTGCCAGCTCCCCCTCGGAGGGACAGAACTATGGCTACACCTTC; CDR3 protein: CASSPSEGQNYGYTF
D gene: TRBD2; J gene: TRBJ2-3; clone size: -; V gene: TRBV28; CDR3 DNA: TGTGCCAGCAGTTTGTTGCTAACTAGCGGGAGCAACACAGATACGCAGTATTTT; CDR3 protein: CASSLLLTSGSNTDTQYF
D gene: TRBD2; J gene: TRBJ2-1; clone size: -; V gene: TRBV2; CDR3 DNA: TGTGCCAGCAGCCGACTAGCGGGGGGGAACAATGAGCAGTTCTTC; CDR3 protein: CASSRLAGGNNEQFF
D gene: TRBD2; J gene: TRBJ2-3; clone size: -; V gene: TRBV5-1; CDR3 DNA: TGCGCCAGCAGCTTGGCCCCGGGGGGGCTGGGAGATACGCAGTATTTT; CDR3 protein: CASSLAPGGLGDTQYF
D gene: -; J gene: TRBJ2-7; clone size: -; V gene: TRBV5-1; CDR3 DNA: TGCGCCAGCAGCTTGGAGGGCAGGGGCTACGAGCAGTACTTC; CDR3 protein: CASSLEGRGYEQYF
D gene: -; J gene: TRBJ2-5; clone size: -; V gene: TRBV7-3; CDR3 DNA: TGTGCCAGCAGCTCGGACTTCGGGGAGACCCAGTACTTC; CDR3 protein: CASSSDFGETQYF
D gene: -; J gene: TRBJ2-3; clone size: -; V gene: TRBV25-1; CDR3 DNA: TGTGCCAGCAGTAGAGGTGGAAACACAGATACGCAGTATTTT; CDR3 protein: CASSRGGNTDTQYF
D gene: -; J gene: TRBJ1-2; clone size: -; V gene: TRBV5-1; CDR3 DNA: TGCGCCAGCAGCTTGGCAGGGGATTGGGGCTACACCTTC; CDR3 protein: CASSLAGDWGYTF
D gene: -; J gene: TRBJ1-2; clone size: -; V gene: TRBV19; CDR3 DNA: TGTGCCAGTAGTCCCCAGCGCTTACCCCACTATGGCTACACCTTC; CDR3 protein: CASSPQRLPHYGYTF
D gene: -; J gene: TRBJ1-2; clone size: once; V gene: TRBV20-1; CDR3 DNA: TGCAGTGCTACCGACGGAGGCGGCTACACCTTC; CDR3 protein: CSATDGGGYTF
D gene: -; J gene: TRBJ2-5; clone size: -; V gene: TRBV5-1; CDR3 DNA: TGCGCCAGCAGACTTCAAGAGACCCAGTACTTC; CDR3 protein: CASRLQETQYF
D gene: TRBD1; J gene: TRBJ2-7; clone size: -; V gene: TRBV28; CDR3 DNA: TGTGCCAGTAGAATGGGACAGGGGTCCTACGAGCAGTACTTC; CDR3 protein: CASRMGQGSYEQYF
D gene: -; J gene: TRBJ2-1; clone size: -; V gene: TRBV4-2; CDR3 DNA: TGTGCCAGCAGCCAAGATAGAAGCAACTACAATGAGCAGTTCTTC; CDR3 protein: CASSQDRSNYNEQFF
D gene: TRBD1; J gene: TRBJ1-1; clone size: -; V gene: TRBV19; CDR3 DNA: TGTGCCAGTAGAGCCCCGGGACAGGGGAACACTGAAGCTTTCTTT; CDR3 protein: CASRAPGQGNTEAFF
D gene: -; J gene: TRBJ1-3; clone size: -; V gene: TRBV19; CDR3 DNA: TGTGCCAGTAGTATAATGGGGCCTGCCTCTGGAAACACCATATATTTT; CDR3 protein: CASSIMGPASGNTIYF
D gene: -; J gene: TRBJ1-4; clone size: -; V gene: TRBV30; CDR3 DNA: TGTGCCTGGAGTGTTGGGACACGGAATGAAAAACTGTTTTTT; CDR3 protein: CAWSVGTRNEKLFF
D gene: TRBD1; J gene: TRBJ1-5; clone size: -; V gene: TRBV19; CDR3 DNA: TGTGCCAGTAGTAGCCTTTCAGGGGGAGTACCTTTTGCCCAGCATTTT; CDR3 protein: CASSSLSGGVPFAQHF
D gene: TRBD2; J gene: TRBJ2-3; clone size: -; V gene: TRBV6-5; CDR3 DNA: TGTGCCAGCAGAGGACTAGGAGAGCGCTCTGATACGCAGTATTTT; CDR3 protein: CASRGLGERSDTQYF
D gene: TRBD2; J gene: TRBJ2-5; clone size: -; V gene: TRBV2; CDR3 DNA: TGTGCCAGCAAGTGGGGGACTAGCGTCCCCCTACACTTC; CDR3 protein: CASKWGTSVPLHF
D gene: -; J gene: TRBJ1-4; clone size: few; V gene: TRBV6-5; CDR3 DNA: TGTGCCAGCAGTAAGGGGACTTCTAATGAAAAACTGTTTTTT; CDR3 protein: CASSKGTSNEKLFF
D gene: TRBD1; J gene: TRBJ2-5; clone size: -; V gene: TRBV29-1; CDR3 DNA: TGCAGCGTCACCGGGACAGATAAAGAGACCCAGTACTTC; CDR3 protein: CSVTGTDKETQYF
D gene: -; J gene: TRBJ2-7; clone size: once; V gene: TRBV27; CDR3 DNA: TGTGCCAGCAGTTTAGGGGGGAGAAGCTCCTACGAGCAGTACTTC; CDR3 protein: CASSLGGRSSYEQYF
D gene: -; J gene: TRBJ1-2; clone size: -; V gene: TRBV5-4; CDR3 DNA: TGTGCCAGCAGCTTGGCAGCCGAGGGCTATGGCTACACCTTC; CDR3 protein: CASSLAAEGYGYTF
D gene: -; J gene: TRBJ2-1; clone size: -; V gene: TRBV28; CDR3 DNA: TGTGCCAGCAGTTTATCGGGCGGGGCCCACTCCTACAATGAGCAGTTCTTC; CDR3 protein: CASSLSGGAHSYNEQFF
D gene: -; J gene: TRBJ1-6; clone size: -; V gene: TRBV6-5; CDR3 DNA: TGTGCCAGCGCTCCACGGGTAGATTCACCCCTCCACTTT; CDR3 protein: CASAPRVDSPLHF
D gene: -; J gene: TRBJ2-1; clone size: -; V gene: TRBV28; CDR3 DNA: TGTGCCAGCAGTCTCTCCTGGACAGCCTACAATGAGCAGTTCTTC; CDR3 protein: CASSLSWTAYNEQFF
D gene: TRBD1; J gene: TRBJ1-3; clone size: -; V gene: TRBV2; CDR3 DNA: TGTGCCAGCTCTCCGGACAGGACATCCTCTGGAAACACCATATATTTT; CDR3 protein: CASSPDRTSSGNTIYF
D gene: -; J gene: TRBJ1-2; clone size: few; V gene: TRBV30; CDR3 DNA: TGTGCCTGGAGCGACCAGGGGAGCTATGGCTACACCTTC; CDR3 protein: CAWSDQGSYGYTF
D gene: -; J gene: TRBJ2-1; clone size: once; V gene: TRBV5-1; CDR3 DNA: TGCGCCAGCAGCCCACAGCTGGGGAGCTCCTACAATGAGCAGTTCTTC; CDR3 protein: CASSPQLGSSYNEQFF